What follows describes a single T cell receptor (beta chain). This sample is part of a study of blood T cell repertoires in COVID-19. Profiling relied on immunoSEQ multiplex PCR, and the TCRdb table lists in-frame clones only, not all of them. The repertoire holds around 300,000 clones, with less than 90% as singletons. Germline V lookup: CDR1 LGHNA, CDR2 YSLEER. Unmatched junction bases numbered 5, after V lost 1 base and J lost 2 bases. This CDR3 is 16 amino acids long. Participants were placed into cohorts based on the clinical history they reported. V is TRBV4-3 and J is TRBJ1-3; 7 positions match TRBD1. This TCR was recovered from a woman between 45 and 60 years old who had recovered from COVID-19. Sequenced input: PBMCs or T cells enriched from blood (not recorded which). The CDR3 DNA follows: TGCGCCAGCAGCCAAGCCGGGACAGCCACTGGAAACACCATATATTTT. It encodes CASSQAGTATGNTIYF.